The text below deals with one T cell receptor beta chain. The antigen is unknown. The sample belongs to a study of identifying expanded T cells in peripheral blood. Profiled with immunoSEQ multiplex PCR; TCRdb holds only in-frame clones, not every one. Among about 47,000 clones listed, roughly 82% were seen once. Study-level points and caveats: Technical replicates showed about 1.2 changed clones; roughly two weeks around 15; four weeks 19.

This receptor was obtained from a person aged 18 to 70 in good health. The sample taken for sequencing was blood.

The CDR3 DNA follows: TGTGCCAGCAGCGTCCGTGAGACAGGCTACTATGGCTACACCTTC. The encoded protein is CASSVRETGYYGYTF. This sequence joins TRBV2 and TRBJ1-2, with D tentatively TRBD1 (6 bases). The CDR3 extends over 15 amino acids. V was cut by 6 bases and J by 3 bases, with 17 bases left in between. Germline CDR1 reads SNHLY; CDR2 reads FYNNEI.